This T cell receptor (beta chain) was sequenced for a study of Ad26.COV2.S vaccination and SARS-CoV-2 variants. As for the study in general: Into the muscle, Ad26.COV2.S was dosed once or twice, 56 days apart.

Sequencing was performed with immunoSEQ multiplex PCR; in TCRdb, only in-frame clones are kept and a portion is missing. The data contain about 350,000 clones, 70% to 90% of them singletons. Points from the study as a whole: It is possible that the TCR breadth and depth analyses underestimated the total T cell responses. Placebo and vaccine recipients had non-spike TCR breadth that was similar.

Notes on this clone: Antigen unknown.

Described treatment: around 19 received Ad26.COV2.S at low or high dose, single or two shots; 5 received placebo; per-sample allocation not given. It was on day 63 after the first vaccine or placebo injection that samples were taken. Boston supplied an adult donor aged 18-55 years. CDR1 SEHNR and CDR2 FQNEAQ come from the germline V gene (reference sequence). The trim removed 4 bases at V and 9 bases at J, leaving 10 bases unmatched. The CDR3 is made up of 14 amino acids. This TCR was recovered from a person between 18 and 60 years old who received the Ad26.COV2.S COVID-19 vaccine or a placebo. This chain links TRBV7-9 with TRBJ2-7, with 9 bases identical to TRBD1. The sample was peripheral blood, taken in a trial of Ad26.COV2.S vaccine versus placebo. CDR3 amino acids: CASSSRDRELGQYF. Written as DNA, the CDR3 is TGTGCCAGCAGCTCCCGGGACAGGGAACTAGGGCAGTACTTC.